This TCR beta chain was found in a study of T-cell reconstitution after alpha-beta-depleted transplantation in children. Broader study findings: Reportedly, only several hundred clones from non-depleted graft cells drove alpha-beta T-cell counts at about two months.

Unique molecular identifiers were built into the TCRbeta library. MiXCR, applied by TCRdb to the PCR reads, yields one record per CDR3 protein. The table has 200,000 or so distinct CDR3 sequences, 5.5% to 7% seen once. The CDR3 runs 18 residues. The germline gives CDR1 MGHDK, CDR2 SYGVNS. V lost 7 bases and J lost 1, with 25 bases in between. This clonotype was recorded at least ten times. The antigen remains undetermined. The TCR comes from a boy between 2 and 10 years old with acute lymphoblastic leukemia, due to receive a stem cell transplant. This chain uses TRBV25-1 with TRBJ2-5; D may be TRBD1 or TRBD2 (6 bases each). The sequences come from PBMCs, collected before TCRalphabeta/CD19-depleted stem cell transplant. CDR3 coding DNA: TGTGCCAGCACCCCGTTATATTCGGGGGCCACTATCCAAGAGACCCAGTACTTC. Amino acid sequence: CASTPLYSGATIQETQYF.